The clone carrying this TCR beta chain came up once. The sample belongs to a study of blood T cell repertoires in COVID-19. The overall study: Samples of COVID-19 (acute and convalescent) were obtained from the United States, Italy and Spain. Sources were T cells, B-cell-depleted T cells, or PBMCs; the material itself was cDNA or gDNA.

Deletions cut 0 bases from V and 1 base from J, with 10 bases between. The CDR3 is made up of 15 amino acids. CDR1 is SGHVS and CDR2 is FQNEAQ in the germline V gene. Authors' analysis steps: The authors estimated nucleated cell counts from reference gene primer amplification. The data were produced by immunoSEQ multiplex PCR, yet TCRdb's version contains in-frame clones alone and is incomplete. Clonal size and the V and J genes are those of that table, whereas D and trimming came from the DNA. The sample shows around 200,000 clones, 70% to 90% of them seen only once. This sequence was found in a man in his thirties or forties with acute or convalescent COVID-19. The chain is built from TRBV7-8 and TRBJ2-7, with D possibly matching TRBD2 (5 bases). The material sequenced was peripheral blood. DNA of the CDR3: TGTGCCAGCAGCTTAGCCGGTGGCGGGTCCTACGAGCAGTACTTC. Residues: CASSLAGGGSYEQYF.